The 16 T cell receptor beta chains below were found in one sample sequenced in a study of blood T cell repertoires in COVID-19. Repertoires were generated with immunoSEQ multiplex PCR, while TCRdb's copy carries only in-frame clones and drops some. This table holds some 200,000 clones, about 88% found once. The specimen sequenced was peripheral blood. The receptor source for this set is a woman of 80 years or more in a cohort sampled during active or convalescent COVID-19.

The genes are TRBV25-1 and TRBJ2-1; D unresolved. Trimming removed 3 bases at V and 12 bases at J, with 6 bases between. Germline-derived CDR1 and CDR2 are MGHDK and SYGVNS. CDR3 length: 10 amino acids. The CDR3 is CASSERMQFF. The CDR3, as DNA: TGTGCCAGCAGTGAGCGGATGCAGTTCTTC.

CDR3 in amino acids: CASSPRLGLATGELFF. In DNA form, the CDR3 reads TGTGCCAGCAGCCCCCGTCTGGGACTAGCGACCGGGGAGCTGTTTTTT. V gene TRBV5-6 combines with J gene TRBJ2-2, with TRBD2 identical over 10 bases. Trimming removed 4 bases from V and 5 bases from J; junction bases left unmatched: 8. Looked up from germline, CDR1 is SGHDT and CDR2 is YYEEEE. The CDR3 has 16 residues.

The chain employs TRBV24-1 and TRBJ2-1, with D possibly being TRBD2 (6 bases). V was clipped by 5 bases and J by 9 bases, with 19 bases between them. CDR1 and CDR2 (germline): KGHDR, SFDVKD. The CDR3 length is 15 residues. In DNA form, the CDR3 reads TGTGCCACCAGTGTCTGGGACTCGCCAGGAGGTGAGCAGTTCTTC. Translation: CATSVWDSPGGEQFF.

This rearrangement joins TRBV18 to TRBJ1-4; D possibly corresponds to TRBD1 (5 bases). V dropped 6 bases and J dropped 8 bases, with 19 bases sitting between them. Germline V gene lookup returns CDR1 KGHSH and CDR2 LQKENI. CDR3 size: 15 residues. CDR3 region: CASSTSGGNGEKLFF. CDR3 DNA: TGTGCCAGCTCGACCAGTGGGGGGAACGGAGAAAAACTGTTTTTT.

A few counts support this clone. V is TRBV7-2 and J is TRBJ1-6; D unresolved. This CDR3 has 14 residues. CDR1 and CDR2 (germline): SGHTA, FQGNSA. V dropped 1 base and J dropped 7 bases, with 8 bases sitting between them. The CDR3 spells CASSLVWANSPLHF. The CDR3 DNA reads TGTGCCAGCAGCTTAGTTTGGGCCAATTCACCCCTCCACTTT.

CDR3 residues: CASSLTSGGTDTQYF. The CDR3 coding sequence is TGCGCCAGCAGCTTGACTAGCGGGGGCACAGATACGCAGTATTTT. V usage is TRBV5-1 and J usage is TRBJ2-3; 10 nucleotides match TRBD2. V trimming: 1 base; J trimming: 1 base; junction bases outside the gene matches: 0. Germline V CDR1 and CDR2: SGHRS, YFSETQ. This CDR3 has 15 amino acids.

This clone has a single count. This chain uses TRBV28 with TRBJ2-7; 7 nucleotides match TRBD1. V dropped 2 bases and J dropped 6; count of bases not matched to a gene: 4. Germline CDR1 is MDHEN and CDR2 is SYDVKM. The CDR3 is 13 residues long. In DNA, the CDR3 is TGTGCCAGCAGTTTACCAGGGGGACGCGAGCAGTACTTC. It encodes CASSLPGGREQYF. The variable domain in full, with the rest retrieved from reference TRBV28 and TRBJ2-7, is DVKVTQSSRYLVKRTGEKVFLECVQDMDHENMFWYRQDPGLGLRLIYFSYDVKMKEKGDIPEGYSVSREKKERFSLILESASTNQTSMYLCASSLPGGREQYFGPGTRLTVT.

The V and J genes are TRBV30 and TRBJ1-2; D remains ambiguous. CDR3 length equals 13 residues. The germline gives CDR1 GTSNPN, CDR2 SVGIG (reference sequence). V was shortened by 0 bases and J by 2 bases, with 7 bases between the two germline ends. The CDR3: CAWSVEANYGYTF. The DNA of the CDR3 is TGTGCCTGGAGTGTAGAGGCCAACTATGGCTACACCTTC.

The gene calls are TRBV19 and TRBJ1-2; D is perhaps TRBD1 (5 bases). Trimming took off 3 bases at V and 7 bases at J, with 12 bases between the two ends. This CDR3 region has 13 residues. Germline values: CDR1 LNHDA, CDR2 SQIVND (reference sequence). Here the CDR3 reads CASSIRGDSGYTF. CDR3 bases: TGTGCCAGTAGTATTAGGGGCGACTCTGGCTACACCTTC.

V is TRBV27 and J is TRBJ1-6; 8 bases agree with TRBD1. Germline loops: CDR1 MNHEY, CDR2 SMNVEV (reference sequence). There are 17 residues in the CDR3. V gave up 5 bases and J gave up 0 bases; unmatched junction bases: 6. The CDR3 is CASSPGTGGSYNSPLHF. The CDR3 region has the DNA TGTGCCAGCAGTCCGGGGACAGGCGGCTCCTATAATTCACCCCTCCACTTT.

The chain uses TRBV3-1 (or the pseudogene TRBV3-2) and TRBJ2-4; no definite D call. Trimming cost V 3 bases and J 0 bases, with 15 bases left between them. The CDR3 spans 17 residues. The germline V gene encodes CDR1 LGHDT and CDR2 YNNKEL (reference sequence). The CDR3: CASSQGNTRIAKNIQYF. The CDR3 bases are TGTGCCAGCAGCCAGGGCAACACAAGGATAGCCAAAAACATTCAGTACTTC.

This rearrangement joins TRBV5-4 to TRBJ2-5, with no clear D. The V gene's germline CDR1 is SGHNT and CDR2 YYREEE (reference sequence). The ends were cut back, 0 bases at V and 4 bases at J, with 7 bases in the middle. The CDR3 is made up of 13 amino acids. Here the CDR3 DNA reads TGTGCCAGCAGCTTGGATATGTCAGAGACCCAGTACTTC. It encodes CASSLDMSETQYF.

This clone was found a few times. The V call is TRBV11-3, the J call TRBJ1-2; D ambiguous. This CDR3 is 13 amino acids long. The V gene's germline CDR1 is SGHNT and CDR2 YENEEA. V was clipped by 5 bases and J by 3 bases, with 10 bases between them. The CDR3 protein is CASSLAGDYGYTF. For the CDR3, the DNA is TGTGCCAGCAGCCTAGCAGGTGACTATGGCTACACCTTC.

The chain employs TRBV5-1 and TRBJ2-7; 7 nucleotides align to TRBD1. CDR3 size: 18 residues. V was clipped by 0 bases and J by 0 bases; unmatched bases: 12. The germline gives CDR1 SGHRS, CDR2 YFSETQ. CDR3 sequence (DNA): TGCGCCAGCAGCTTGGGACAGTCCGGGACAGCATCCTCCTACGAGCAGTACGTC. Translating gives CASSLGQSGTASSYEQYV.

CDR3 sequence reads: CASSLSPWDRASGYTF. CDR3 DNA: TGCGCCAGCAGCTTGAGCCCATGGGACAGGGCCTCCGGCTACACCTTC. This chain connects TRBV5-1 to TRBJ1-2, with 9 bases lining up with TRBD1. From germline, CDR1 is SGHRS and CDR2 YFSETQ. The CDR3 contains 16 residues. The V and J ends lost 1 base and 8 bases, in that order; junction bases with no gene match: 12.

The chain carries TRBV24-1 and TRBJ2-6; D is possibly TRBD1 (5 bases). Trimming removed 6 bases from V and 4 bases from J, with 30 bases in between. CDR3 length: 21 residues. Germline loops: CDR1 KGHDR, CDR2 SFDVKD. This CDR3 reads CATSTNLLDTSTGIGANVLTF. CDR3 coding DNA: TGTGCCACCAGTACAAATCTATTGGACACTTCAACGGGTATCGGGGCCAACGTCCTGACTTTC.